This entry describes one T cell receptor beta chain. The target of this receptor is not known. This is likely a read error, given that the CDR3 carries no conserved phenylalanine or tryptophan at its end. A modified ARM-PCR protocol with multiple V-beta primers and a C-beta primer was used to build TCRB libraries from RNA via three nested multiplex PCR rounds. ProtoScript II Reverse Transcriptase and a C-beta primer were used to synthesize TCRB-specific cDNA from roughly 0.5 ug total RNA. The description of the TCRB libraries did not mention any unique molecular identifiers. The third PCR added barcodes and adapters over approximately 25 cycles with Deep VentR (exo-) polymerase, followed by gel purification of 250-500 bp bands. An Illumina HiSeq 2500 was used to sequence the TCRB libraries with 250 bp paired-end reads. Per the original workflow: Reads were cleaned with Trimmomatic, merged with FLASH, assigned V, D and J segments with MiGEC, and analyzed with VDJtools. The Shannon-Wiener diversity index, calculated using VDJtools, was used to quantify repertoire diversity. In TCRdb, the public reads were trimmed at Q25 with fastp and aligned with MiXCR, with productive beta chains retained. Merged by CDR3 protein, the rows form single entries marked with the most common genes and DNA. In this record, the V and J calls reflect TCRdb's handling and not the investigators' own analysis. For this sample there are some 32,000 distinct CDR3 sequences; 50% to 75% appear just once. The ten largest clones represent around 34% of the sample.

This sample was included in a study of tumor-infiltrating lymphocytes in glioblastoma multiforme (dated by TCRdb to 2016 to 2017). For the wider study: To find out whether intratumoral genomic heterogeneity fosters TIL diversity, the study jointly investigated somatic mutations, TIL diversity and immune response activity.

The study at large found these results: T cells were not sorted into functional subsets, which the authors noted as a future improvement. Generalizability is limited because the TCR and somatic mutation analysis included only one glioblastoma patient. Clone frequencies may be distorted by RNA-based TCR sequencing because unequal numbers of TCR transcripts are carried by T cells.

CDR1 and CDR2 (SQVTM, ANQGSEA) derive from the germline V gene. Counting both end residues, the CDR3 totals 13 amino acids. The sequence is cut down to CDR3 DNA, 39 bases in frame from base 1. The AllPrep DNA/RNA mini kit was used to purify genomic DNA and total RNA at the same time from each of the nine to ten tumor samples. Every RNA sample had an OD 260/280 ratio above 1.9 and an RNA integrity number above 6.5. The V and J segments used are TRBV29-1 and TRBJ1-6; TRBD1 lines up with 7 middle nucleotides. This sequence was found in a male donor with glioblastoma. Sequenced input: brain tumor tissue. The DNA sequence follows: TGCAGCGTTGCTAGGGACAGAGAATCACTCCTCCACTGT. The resulting protein is CSVARDRESLLHC.